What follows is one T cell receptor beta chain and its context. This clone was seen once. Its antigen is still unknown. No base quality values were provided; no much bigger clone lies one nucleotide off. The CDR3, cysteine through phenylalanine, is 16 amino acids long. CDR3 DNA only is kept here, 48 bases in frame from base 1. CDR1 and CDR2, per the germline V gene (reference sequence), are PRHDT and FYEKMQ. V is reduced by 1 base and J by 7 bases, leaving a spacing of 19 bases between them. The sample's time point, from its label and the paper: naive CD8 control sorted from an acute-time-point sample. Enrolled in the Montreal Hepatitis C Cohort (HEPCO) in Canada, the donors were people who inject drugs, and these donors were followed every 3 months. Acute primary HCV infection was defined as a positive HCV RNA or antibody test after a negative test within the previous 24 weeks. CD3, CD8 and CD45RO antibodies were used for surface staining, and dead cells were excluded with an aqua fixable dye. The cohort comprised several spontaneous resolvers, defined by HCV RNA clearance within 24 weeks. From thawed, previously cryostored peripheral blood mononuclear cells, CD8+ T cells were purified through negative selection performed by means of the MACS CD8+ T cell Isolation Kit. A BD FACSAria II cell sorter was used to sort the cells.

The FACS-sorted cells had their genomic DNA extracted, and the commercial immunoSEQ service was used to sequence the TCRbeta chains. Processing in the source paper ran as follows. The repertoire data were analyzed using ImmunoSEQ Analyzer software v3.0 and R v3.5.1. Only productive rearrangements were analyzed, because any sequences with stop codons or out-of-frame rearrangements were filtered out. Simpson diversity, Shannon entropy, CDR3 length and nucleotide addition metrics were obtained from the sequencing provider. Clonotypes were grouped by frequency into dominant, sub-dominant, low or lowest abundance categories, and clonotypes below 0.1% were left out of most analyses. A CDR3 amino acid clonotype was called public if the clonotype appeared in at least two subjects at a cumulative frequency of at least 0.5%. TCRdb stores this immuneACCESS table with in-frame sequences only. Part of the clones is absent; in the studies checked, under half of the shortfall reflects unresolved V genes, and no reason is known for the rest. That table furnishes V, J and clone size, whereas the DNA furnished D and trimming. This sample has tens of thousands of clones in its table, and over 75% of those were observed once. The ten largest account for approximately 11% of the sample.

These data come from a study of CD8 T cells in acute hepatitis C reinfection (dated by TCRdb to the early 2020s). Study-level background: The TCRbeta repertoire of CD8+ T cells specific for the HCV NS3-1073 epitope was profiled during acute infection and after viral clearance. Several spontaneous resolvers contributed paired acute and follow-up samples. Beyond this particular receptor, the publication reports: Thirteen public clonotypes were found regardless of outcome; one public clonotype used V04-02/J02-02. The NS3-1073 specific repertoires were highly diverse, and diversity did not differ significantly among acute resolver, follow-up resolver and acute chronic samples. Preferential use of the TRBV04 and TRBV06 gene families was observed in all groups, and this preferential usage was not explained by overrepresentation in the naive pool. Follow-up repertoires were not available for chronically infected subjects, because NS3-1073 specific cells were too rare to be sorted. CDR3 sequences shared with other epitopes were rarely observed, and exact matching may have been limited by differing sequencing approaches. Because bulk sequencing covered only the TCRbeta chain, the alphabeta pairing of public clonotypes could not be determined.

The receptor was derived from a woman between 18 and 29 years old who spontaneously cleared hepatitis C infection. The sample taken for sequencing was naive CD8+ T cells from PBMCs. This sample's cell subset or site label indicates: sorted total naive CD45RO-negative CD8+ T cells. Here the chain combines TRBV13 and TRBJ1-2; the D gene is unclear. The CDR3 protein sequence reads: CASSLAGPRRVVGYTF. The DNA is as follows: TGTGCCAGCAGCTTAGCCGGACCGCGTCGGGTAGTTGGCTACACCTTC.